Sequencing of this TCR beta chain was carried out in a study of blood T cell repertoires in COVID-19. Overall study: PBMCs, B-cell-depleted T cells, or T cells were the source of the cDNA or gDNA that made up the material.

The CDR3 totals 15 residues. V was shortened by 7 bases and J by 8 bases, with 18 bases between the two germline ends. CDR1 is SGHVS, CDR2 FQNEAQ, per germline. Sequencing used immunoSEQ multiplex PCR; TCRdb keeps in-frame clones, though not all of them. The data hold some 97,000 clones, with just over 85% observed a single time. This clone was counted a single time. This TCR came from a human donor in a cohort sampled during active COVID-19. What was sequenced was peripheral blood. The rearrangement links TRBV7-8 to TRBJ1-6; no reliable D call. Here the CDR3 DNA reads TGTGCCAGCATTGGTTGGGGAGACGTATATTCACCCCTCCACTTT. It yields the protein CASIGWGDVYSPLHF.